This TCR beta chain was captured in a study of cytomegalovirus exposure and HLA in healthy donors. With regard to this clone: The antigen is undetermined.

The study's findings and limits: 16,951 TCR beta sequences were associated with HLA alleles at 0.05 false discovery rate in a later analysis. Researchers reported from a later analysis that most CMV-associated TCR beta chains appeared HLA-restricted.

The PCR was carried out with 60 Vbeta primers and 13 Jbeta primers. Clones were sequenced by immunoSEQ multiplex PCR, and TCRdb holds only the in-frame ones, with some missing. Of approximately 190,000 clones detected, approximately 78% appear once; the ten largest clones hold around an eighth. The sequencing sample was made of PBMCs. The receptor was derived from a woman aged 25-40 years in good health and CMV-seropositive.

This chain's CDR3 is CASSPEGQLIRAPQHF. The CDR3 DNA reads TGCGCCAGCAGCCCCGAGGGACAGCTAATCCGAGCGCCCCAGCATTTT. J is TRBJ1-5 and V is TRBV5-1, with 7 nucleotides matching TRBD1. The CDR3 length is 16 residues. V trimming: 4 bases; J trimming: 9 bases; junction bases outside the gene matches: 16. Germline loops: CDR1 SGHRS, CDR2 YFSETQ.